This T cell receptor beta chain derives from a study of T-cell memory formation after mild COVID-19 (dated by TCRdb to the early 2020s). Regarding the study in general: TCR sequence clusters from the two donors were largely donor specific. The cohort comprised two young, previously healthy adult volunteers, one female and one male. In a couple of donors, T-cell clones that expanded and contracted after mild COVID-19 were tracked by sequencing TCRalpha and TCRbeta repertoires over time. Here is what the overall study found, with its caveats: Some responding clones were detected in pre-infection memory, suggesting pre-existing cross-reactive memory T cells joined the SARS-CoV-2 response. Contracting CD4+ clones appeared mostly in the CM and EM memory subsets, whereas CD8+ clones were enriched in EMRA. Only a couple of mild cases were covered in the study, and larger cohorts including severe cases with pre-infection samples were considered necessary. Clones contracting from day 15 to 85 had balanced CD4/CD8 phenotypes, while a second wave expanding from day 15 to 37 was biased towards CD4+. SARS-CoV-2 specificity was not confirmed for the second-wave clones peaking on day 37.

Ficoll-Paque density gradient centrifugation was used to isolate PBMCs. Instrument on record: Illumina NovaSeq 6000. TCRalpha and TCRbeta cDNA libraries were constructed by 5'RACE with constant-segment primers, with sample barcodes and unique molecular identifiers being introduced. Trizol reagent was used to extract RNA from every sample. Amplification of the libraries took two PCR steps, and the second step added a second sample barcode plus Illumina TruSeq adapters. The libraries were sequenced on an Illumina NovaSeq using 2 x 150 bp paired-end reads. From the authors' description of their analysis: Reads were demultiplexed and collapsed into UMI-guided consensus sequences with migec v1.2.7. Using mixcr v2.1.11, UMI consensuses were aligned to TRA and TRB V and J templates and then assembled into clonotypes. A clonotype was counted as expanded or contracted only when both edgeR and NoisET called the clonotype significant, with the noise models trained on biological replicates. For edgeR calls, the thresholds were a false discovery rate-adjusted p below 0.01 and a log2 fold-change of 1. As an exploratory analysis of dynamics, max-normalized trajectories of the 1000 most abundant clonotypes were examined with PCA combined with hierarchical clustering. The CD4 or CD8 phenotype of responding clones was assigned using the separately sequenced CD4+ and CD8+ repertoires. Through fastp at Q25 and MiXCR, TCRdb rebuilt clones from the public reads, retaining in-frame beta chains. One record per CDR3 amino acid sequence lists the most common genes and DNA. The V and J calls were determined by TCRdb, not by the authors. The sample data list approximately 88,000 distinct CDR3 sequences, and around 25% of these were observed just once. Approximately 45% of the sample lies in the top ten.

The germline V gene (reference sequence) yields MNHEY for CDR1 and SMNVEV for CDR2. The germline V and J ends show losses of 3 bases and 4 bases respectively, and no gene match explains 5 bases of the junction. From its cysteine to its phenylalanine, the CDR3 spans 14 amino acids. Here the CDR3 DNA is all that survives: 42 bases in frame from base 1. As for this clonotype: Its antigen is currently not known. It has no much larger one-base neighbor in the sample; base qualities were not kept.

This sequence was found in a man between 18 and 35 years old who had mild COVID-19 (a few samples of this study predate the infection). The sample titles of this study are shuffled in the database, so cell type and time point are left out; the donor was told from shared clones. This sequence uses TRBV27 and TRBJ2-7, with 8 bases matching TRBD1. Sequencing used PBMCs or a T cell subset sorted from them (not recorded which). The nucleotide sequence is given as TGTGCCAGCAGTTTCCAGGGGGCGCTTTACGAGCAGTACTTC. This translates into CASSFQGALYEQYF.